Following are 18 T cell receptor beta chains from one sample sequenced in a study of radiotherapy plus CTLA-4 blockade in lung cancer. The method was immunoSEQ multiplex PCR; TCRdb's version includes in-frame clones alone and lacks a portion of them. This sample has tens of thousands of clones, with 77% found just once. The source material was peripheral blood, sampled from a patient treated with radiotherapy plus ipilimumab. The origin of the receptors is a human donor with non-small cell lung cancer who had a partial response to radiotherapy plus ipilimumab.

In this sample, this clone is medium-sized (0.01 to 0.1%). The chain couples TRBV19 to TRBJ1-2; TRBD1 agrees at 8 bases. Germline V gene data show CDR1 as LNHDA and CDR2 as SQIVND (reference sequence). The CDR3 sequence is 17 residues long. The trim removed 4 bases at V and 8 bases at J, leaving 18 bases unmatched. The CDR3 DNA reads as TGTGCCAGTAGTACTCTCCAGACGGGGGGACAGGCGGGGGGCTACACCTTC. Residues: CASSTLQTGGQAGGYTF.

The V gene is TRBV6-1, the J gene TRBJ2-3, with 7 bases fitting TRBD1. Trimming removed 8 bases from V and 2 bases from J; junction bases left unmatched: 10. The CDR3 length is 15 residues. From germline, CDR1 is MNHNS and CDR2 SASEGT. CDR3 region: CASPSSGQITDTQYF. The CDR3 nucleotides read TGTGCCAGCCCGAGCTCGGGACAGATCACAGATACGCAGTATTTT.

This chain joins TRBV7-8 and TRBJ2-7, with TRBD1 matching over 8 bases. CDR3 length: 15 residues. The germline CDR1 and CDR2 sequences are SGHVS and FQNEAQ. V lost 2 bases and J lost 5; bases outside the gene matches: 8. CDR3 loop: CASSLKGQGYHEQYF. In DNA form, the CDR3 reads TGTGCCAGCAGCTTAAAAGGACAGGGATACCACGAGCAGTACTTC.

The chain couples TRBV30 to TRBJ2-7; possible D gene TRBD1, 7 bases. V was shortened by 5 bases and J by 2 bases, with 16 bases between the two germline ends. Germline CDR1 reads GTSNPN; CDR2 reads SVGIG (reference sequence). There are 14 residues in the CDR3. CDR3 sequence (DNA): TGTGCCTGGGGGGGGACAGTCGTTCCCTACGAGCAGTACTTC. This sequence encodes CAWGGTVVPYEQYF.

This chain links TRBV7-7 with TRBJ1-1; D unclear. Germline values: CDR1 SSHAT, CDR2 FNYEAQ (reference sequence). The germline V and J ends were trimmed by 1 base and 2 bases, with 5 bases remaining between them. This CDR3 is 13 amino acids long. CDR3 nucleotide sequence: TGTGCCAGCAGCTTAGGGGCAAACACTGAAGCTTTCTTT. Its protein product is CASSLGANTEAFF. Full variable domain (remainder filled in from reference TRBV7-7 and TRBJ1-1): GAGVSQSPRYKVTKRGQDVTLRCDPISSHATLYWYQQALGQGPEFLTYFNYEAQPDKSGLPSDRFSAERPEGSISTLTIQRTEQRDSAMYRCASSLGANTEAFFGQGTRLTVV.

CDR3 nucleotide sequence: TGTGCCATCAGCCAGGGGGCCGACGACATTCAGTACTTC. Its protein is CAISQGADDIQYF. The chain combines TRBV10-3 with TRBJ2-4; TRBD1 agrees at 8 bases. The CDR3 runs to 13 residues. V gave up 6 bases and J gave up 8 bases; unmatched junction bases: 6. Germline assignment: CDR1 ENHRY and CDR2 SYGVKD.

The chain carries TRBV5-8 and TRBJ1-2; D perhaps matches TRBD1 (5 bases). This CDR3 has 14 amino acids. Germline V lookup: CDR1 SGHTS, CDR2 YDEGEE. Trimming cost V 4 bases and J 3 bases, with 13 bases left between them. CDR3 DNA: TGTGCCAGCAGCCAACCAGGGAAGTACTATGGCTACACCTTC. It specifies CASSQPGKYYGYTF.

The chain is built from TRBV10-3 and TRBJ2-2, with 8 bases aligning to TRBD1. Germline V gene lookup returns CDR1 ENHRY and CDR2 SYGVKD. CDR3 length equals 16 residues. Germline trimming cut 4 bases from V and 4 bases from J; bases unmatched to any gene: 8. Here the CDR3 reads CAISGSQGAVTGELFF. CDR3 coding DNA: TGTGCCATCAGTGGATCTCAGGGGGCCGTCACCGGGGAGCTGTTTTTT.

This rearrangement joins TRBV7-9 to TRBJ2-3, with 9 bases fitting TRBD2. The CDR3 length is 14 residues. V was clipped by 3 bases and J by 4 bases; unmatched bases: 2. CDR1 SEHNR and CDR2 FQNEAQ come from the germline V gene (reference sequence). The CDR3 protein is CASSLGGGADTQYF. The CDR3 DNA reads as TGTGCCAGCAGCTTGGGCGGGGGGGCAGATACGCAGTATTTT.

The V and J genes are TRBV7-7 and TRBJ2-2, with D tentatively TRBD2 (7 bases). CDR3 size: 14 residues. Deletions cut 6 bases from V and 9 bases from J, with 17 bases between. Germline lookup yields CDR1 SSHAT and CDR2 FNYEAQ (reference sequence). In DNA form, the CDR3 reads TGTGCCAGCAGTCTATCGGGGGGCGGAAGGGAGCTGTTTTTT. Its protein is CASSLSGGGRELFF.

The V and J genes are TRBV11-2 and TRBJ2-2, with 9 bases matching TRBD1. Germline V CDR1 and CDR2: SGHAT, FQNNGV. The CDR3 covers 14 residues. Unmatched junction bases numbered 1, after V lost 4 bases and J lost 4 bases. The CDR3 spells CASSWDRATGELFF. The CDR3 DNA sequence: TGTGCCAGCAGCTGGGACAGGGCCACCGGGGAGCTGTTTTTT.

This clone was seen repeatedly, ten times or more. The gene calls are TRBV7-8 and TRBJ2-7, with a weak D call TRBD2 (6 bases). CDR1 and CDR2 from the germline V gene are SGHVS and FQNEAQ. CDR3 length equals 14 residues. V lost 0 bases and J 6 bases, leaving 12 bases between the germline ends. The CDR3 sequence: CASSLAQGGSEQYF. DNA for the CDR3: TGTGCCAGCAGCTTAGCCCAGGGAGGTAGCGAGCAGTACTTC.

The chain links TRBV5-3 to TRBJ2-6; no definite D call. TRBV5-3 belongs to the ORF category, with a function that is uncertain. The CDR3 has 17 amino acids. With 0 bases removed from V and 0 bases from J, the gap between germline ends came to 10 bases. CDR3 in DNA: TGTGCCAGAAGCTTGGATAGAGGTAGCTCTGGGGCCAACGTCCTGACTTTC. As protein: CARSLDRGSSGANVLTF.

This chain joins TRBV7-9 and TRBJ2-2; 10 bases fit TRBD1. Germline V lookup: CDR1 SEHNR, CDR2 FQNEAQ (reference sequence). This CDR3 has 16 amino acids. Trimming removed 5 bases from V and 6 bases from J; junction bases left unmatched: 9. CDR3 DNA: TGTGCCAGCAGCGACCGGGACAGGGGTTTGGCCGGGGAGCTGTTTTTT. This translates into CASSDRDRGLAGELFF.

The chain links TRBV7-3 to TRBJ2-2; D may be TRBD1 (5 bases). The CDR3 has 14 amino acids. V shed 2 bases and J shed 7 bases, with 11 bases lying between them. Germline CDR1 and CDR2: SGHTA and FQGTGA. CDR3 in DNA: TGTGCCAGCAGCTTATATCAGGGCAACGGGGAGCTGTTTTTT. Translated: CASSLYQGNGELFF. The whole variable domain, remainder taken from reference TRBV7-3 and TRBJ2-2, is GAGVSQTPSNKVTEKGKYVELRCDPISGHTALYWYRQSLGQGPEFLIYFQGTGAADDSGLPNDRFFAVRPEGSVSTLKIQRTERGDSAVYLCASSLYQGNGELFFGEGSRLTVL.

The chain joins TRBV10-3 to TRBJ1-5; D perhaps matches TRBD1 (5 bases). Germline CDR1 ENHRY, CDR2 SYGVKD. V lost 5 bases and J lost 6, with 11 bases in between. This CDR3 comprises 13 residues. CDR3 loop: CAISPGGVQPQHF. For the CDR3, the DNA is TGTGCCATCAGTCCCGGGGGGGTTCAGCCCCAGCATTTT.

The chain carries TRBV5-1 and TRBJ2-3; D remains ambiguous. V gave up 0 bases and J gave up 2 bases, with 7 bases separating them. Germline lookup yields CDR1 SGHRS and CDR2 YFSETQ. The CDR3 has 14 amino acids. CDR3 region: CASSLAWPTDTQYF. The CDR3 coding sequence is TGCGCCAGCAGCTTGGCTTGGCCCACAGATACGCAGTATTTT.

This clone was recorded once. Here the CDR3 reads CASSSQTGGSAEQYF. The CDR3 DNA sequence: TGTGCCAGCAGCTCACAGACAGGGGGCTCCGCCGAGCAGTACTTC. This rearrangement joins TRBV7-9 to TRBJ2-7; 10 bases map to TRBD1. J was trimmed by 6 bases and V by 4 bases; bases with no gene match: 9. Germline CDR1 and CDR2: SEHNR and FQNEAQ (reference sequence). The length of the CDR3 is 15 residues.